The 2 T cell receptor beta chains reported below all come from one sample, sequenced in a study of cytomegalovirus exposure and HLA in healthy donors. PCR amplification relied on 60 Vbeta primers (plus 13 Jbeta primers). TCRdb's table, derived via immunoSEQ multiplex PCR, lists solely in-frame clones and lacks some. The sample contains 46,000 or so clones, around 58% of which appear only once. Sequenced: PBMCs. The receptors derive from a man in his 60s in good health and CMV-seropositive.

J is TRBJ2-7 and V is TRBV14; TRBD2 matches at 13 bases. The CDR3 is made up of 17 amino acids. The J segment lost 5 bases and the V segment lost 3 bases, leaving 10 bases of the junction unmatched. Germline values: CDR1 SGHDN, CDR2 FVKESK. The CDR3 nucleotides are TGTGCCAGCAGCCACCGACTAGCGGGAGGTACTAGGGACGAGCAGTACTTC. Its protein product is CASSHRLAGGTRDEQYF.

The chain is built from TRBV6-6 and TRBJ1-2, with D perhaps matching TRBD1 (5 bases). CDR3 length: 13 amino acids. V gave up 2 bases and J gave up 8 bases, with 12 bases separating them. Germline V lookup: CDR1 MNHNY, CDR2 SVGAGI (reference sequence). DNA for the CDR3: TGTGCCAGCAGTTACCCGACCCAGGGCGGCTACACCTTC. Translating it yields CASSYPTQGGYTF.